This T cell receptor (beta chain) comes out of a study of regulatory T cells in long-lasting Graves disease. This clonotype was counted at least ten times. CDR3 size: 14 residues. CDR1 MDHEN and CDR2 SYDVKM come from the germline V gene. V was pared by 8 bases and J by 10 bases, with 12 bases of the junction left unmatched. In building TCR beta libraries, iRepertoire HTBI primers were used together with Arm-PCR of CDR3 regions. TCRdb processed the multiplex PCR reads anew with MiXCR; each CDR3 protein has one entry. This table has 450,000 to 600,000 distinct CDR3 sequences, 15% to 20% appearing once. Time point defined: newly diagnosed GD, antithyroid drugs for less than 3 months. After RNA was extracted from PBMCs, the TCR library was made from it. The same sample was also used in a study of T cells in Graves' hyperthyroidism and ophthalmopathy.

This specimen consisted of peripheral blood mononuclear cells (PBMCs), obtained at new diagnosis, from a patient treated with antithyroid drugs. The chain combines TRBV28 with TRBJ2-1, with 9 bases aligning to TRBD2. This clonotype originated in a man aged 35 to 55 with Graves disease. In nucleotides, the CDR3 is TGTGCCAGCTCCTTAGCGGGAGAAGGATGGGAGCAGTTCTTC. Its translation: CASSLAGEGWEQFF.